This record concerns one T cell receptor (beta chain) sequence. Antigen specificity is unknown. High-throughput TCR beta sequencing covered peripheral CD8+ and CD4+ T cells. TEMRA cells were FACS-enriched and CD8+ and CD4+ T cells negatively isolated. V was pared by 0 bases and J by 12 bases, with 12 bases between. Germline loops: CDR1 DFQATT, CDR2 SNEGSKA (reference sequence). The CDR3 consists of 12 residues. The data were obtained in a study of CD8 T cells in Susac syndrome. Study-level background: There were Susac syndrome patients who were therapy-naive at blood draw, others on corticosteroids, and others on intravenous immunoglobulin alone.

Whole-study results and caveats: Susac-specific public clones numbered approximately 15 in total CD8+ repertoires (and about five in CD8+ TEMRA repertoires).

cDNA came from about 0.5 to 1 ug RNA primed by random hexamers. TCRdb reanalysed the immunoSEQ multiplex PCR reads using MiXCR and keeps one entry per CDR3 protein. Among 100,000 to 150,000 distinct CDR3 sequences listed, around 94% were seen once. What was sequenced was CD8+ T cells from PBMCs. This receptor was identified in a human donor with Susac syndrome. The chain joins TRBV20-1 to TRBJ2-1; the D is unclear. CDR3 DNA sequence: TGCAGTGCTAGAGACCCAGCGATGGGGCAGTTCTTC. It codes for CSARDPAMGQFF.